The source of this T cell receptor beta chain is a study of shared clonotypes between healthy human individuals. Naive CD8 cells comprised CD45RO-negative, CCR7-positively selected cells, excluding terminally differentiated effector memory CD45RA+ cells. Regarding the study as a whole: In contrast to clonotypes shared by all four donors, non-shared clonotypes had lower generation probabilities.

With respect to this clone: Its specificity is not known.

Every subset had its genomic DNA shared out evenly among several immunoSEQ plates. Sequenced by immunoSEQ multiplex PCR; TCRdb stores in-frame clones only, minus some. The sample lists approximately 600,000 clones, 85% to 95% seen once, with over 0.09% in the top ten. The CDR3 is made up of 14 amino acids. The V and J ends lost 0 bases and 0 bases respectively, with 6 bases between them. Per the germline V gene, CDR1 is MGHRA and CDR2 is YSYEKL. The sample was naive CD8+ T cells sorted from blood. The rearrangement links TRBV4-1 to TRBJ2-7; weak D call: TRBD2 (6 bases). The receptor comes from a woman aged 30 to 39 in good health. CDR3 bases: TGCGCCAGCAGCCAAGAGCGGGGCTCCTACGAGCAGTACTTC. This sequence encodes CASSQERGSYEQYF.